This is a list of T cell receptor beta chains from one sample in a study of blood T cell repertoires in COVID-19. Sequencing was performed with immunoSEQ multiplex PCR; in TCRdb, only in-frame clones are kept and a portion is missing. This table has about 480,000 clones, approximately 88% appearing once. Sample: PBMCs or T cells enriched from blood (not recorded which). The receptors here all came from a woman aged 40 to 50 who had recovered from COVID-19. The CDR3 runs from the conserved cysteine through the conserved F or W. Each record gives: J gene, V gene, CDR3 length, clone size, D gene, CDR3 protein, CDR3 DNA. A D gene is named only where the DNA matches it firmly. Some rows have no size entry. The others give once, few or many, or a class for an expanded clone.

TRBJ1-2,TRBV11-2,13,NA,NA,CASSLGTDNGYTF,TGTGCCAGCAGCTTAGGGACAGATAATGGCTACACCTTC
TRBJ2-7,TRBV11-2,13,NA,NA,CASSLGLTNEQYF,TGTGCCAGCAGCTTAGGCCTAACTAACGAGCAGTACTTC
TRBJ2-7,TRBV19,14,few,TRBD2,CASSIGSGNYEQYF,TGTGCCAGTAGTATCGGTAGCGGGAACTACGAGCAGTACTTC
TRBJ1-2,TRBV6-5,13,NA,TRBD1,CASKPDRARGYTF,TGTGCCAGCAAACCCGACAGGGCCCGTGGCTACACCTTC
TRBJ1-2,TRBV7-9,16,NA,TRBD1,CASSLGGQGAGYGYTF,TGTGCCAGCAGCTTAGGGGGGCAGGGGGCTGGCTATGGCTACACCTTC
TRBJ1-5,TRBV6-2/TRBV6-3,17,NA,TRBD1,CASSYSAGTGDNQPQHF,TGTGCCAGCAGTTACTCGGCTGGGACAGGGGACAATCAGCCCCAGCATTTT
TRBJ2-2,TRBV5-1,12,NA,NA,CASATSAGELFF,TGCGCCAGCGCTACCTCGGCCGGGGAGCTGTTTTTT
TRBJ2-2,TRBV11-3,18,NA,TRBD2,CASSSWTGSGSGDGELFF,TGTGCCAGCAGCTCGTGGACCGGTAGCGGGAGTGGAGACGGGGAGCTGTTTTTT
TRBJ1-2,TRBV19,14,NA,NA,CASSTWDIEGGYTF,TGTGCCAGTAGTACCTGGGACATCGAGGGGGGCTACACCTTC
TRBJ2-2,TRBV4-1,15,NA,NA,CASSQASVNTGELFF,TGCGCCAGCAGCCAAGCTTCGGTGAACACCGGGGAGCTGTTTTTT
TRBJ1-1,TRBV6-5,14,NA,NA,CASSWDTRNTEAFF,TGTGCCAGCAGTTGGGACACACGGAACACTGAAGCTTTCTTT
TRBJ1-5,TRBV13,12,NA,NA,CASSLDGQPQHF,TGTGCCAGCAGCTTAGACGGTCAGCCCCAGCATTTT
TRBJ2-3,TRBV7-9,15,NA,NA,CASSLGGIYTDTQYF,TGTGCCAGCAGCTTAGGGGGCATCTACACAGATACGCAGTATTTT
TRBJ1-1,TRBV7-9,15,NA,NA,CASSLYYRDDTEAFF,TGTGCCAGCAGCTTATACTACAGGGATGACACTGAAGCTTTCTTT
TRBJ2-7,TRBV5-6,14,NA,NA,CASSWTDKYYEQYF,TGTGCCAGCAGCTGGACTGACAAATATTACGAGCAGTACTTC
TRBJ2-6,TRBV28,17,NA,NA,CASSWGPRGTGANVLTF,TGTGCCAGCAGTTGGGGCCCGAGGGGGACCGGGGCCAACGTCCTGACTTTC
TRBJ1-5,TRBV2,14,NA,TRBD1,CASSDRGRDQPQHF,TGTGCCAGCAGTGACAGGGGGAGAGATCAGCCCCAGCATTTT
TRBJ1-3,TRBV10-3,16,NA,NA,CAIKGWGSISGNTIYF,TGTGCCATCAAAGGGTGGGGCAGTATTTCTGGAAACACCATATATTTT
TRBJ2-1,TRBV18,19,NA,TRBD2,CASSPSVSSGRFFYNEQFF,TGTGCCAGCTCACCCTCAGTGTCTAGCGGGAGGTTCTTCTACAATGAGCAGTTCTTC
TRBJ2-7,TRBV10-2,13,NA,NA,CASTGDYSYEQYF,TGCGCCAGCACAGGGGACTACAGCTACGAGCAGTACTTC
TRBJ2-7,TRBV6-2/TRBV6-3,16,NA,TRBD1,CASSYGTGLSSYEQYF,TGTGCCAGCAGTTACGGGACAGGTTTGAGCTCCTACGAGCAGTACTTC
TRBJ1-1,TRBV3-1/TRBV3-2,12,NA,NA,CASSQPYTEAFF,TGTGCCAGCAGCCAACCTTACACTGAAGCTTTCTTT
TRBJ1-1,TRBV6-1,12,NA,NA,CASSESYTEAFF,TGTGCCAGCAGTGAATCATACACTGAAGCTTTCTTT
TRBJ1-5,TRBV30,16,NA,NA,CAWSVTGRFSNQPQHF,TGTGCCTGGAGTGTCACAGGGCGTTTTAGCAATCAGCCCCAGCATTTT
TRBJ1-4,TRBV6-6,15,NA,NA,CASSGRDTGNEKLFF,TGTGCCAGCAGTGGCCGGGACACGGGAAATGAAAAACTGTTTTTT
TRBJ1-2,TRBV29-1,11,NA,NA,CSVVGQNGYTF,TGCAGCGTTGTTGGGCAGAATGGCTACACCTTC
TRBJ1-5,TRBV2,13,NA,NA,CASSLQTNQPQHF,TGTGCCAGCAGCCTTCAGACAAATCAGCCCCAGCATTTT
TRBJ2-7,TRBV2,13,NA,NA,CASSQRPSYEQYF,TGTGCCAGCTCTCAGCGCCCATCCTACGAGCAGTACTTC
TRBJ2-1,TRBV5-1,15,NA,NA,CASSLVGATHNEQFF,TGCGCCAGCAGCTTGGTAGGGGCTACCCACAATGAGCAGTTCTTC
TRBJ2-7,TRBV6-5,14,NA,TRBD2,CASTSGGVGYEQYF,TGTGCCAGCACGTCGGGGGGTGTTGGGTACGAGCAGTACTTC
TRBJ2-4,TRBV5-4,14,NA,NA,CASSPMGGGNIQYF,TGTGCCAGCAGCCCCATGGGGGGTGGGAACATTCAGTACTTC
TRBJ2-7,TRBV5-1,15,NA,NA,CASSLEGPGAGEQYF,TGCGCCAGCAGCTTGGAGGGACCCGGGGCGGGGGAGCAGTACTTC
TRBJ1-4,TRBV6-1,16,NA,TRBD1,CASSVDPTGGNEKLFF,TGTGCCAGCAGTGTCGACCCGACAGGGGGGAATGAAAAACTGTTTTTT
TRBJ2-3,TRBV5-6,12,NA,NA,CASRLDSDTQYF,TGTGCCAGCAGGCTTGACTCAGATACGCAGTATTTT
TRBJ1-3,TRBV28,14,once,NA,CASSPTGSGNTIYF,TGTGCCAGCAGCCCAACAGGGTCCGGAAACACCATATATTTT
TRBJ1-5,TRBV27,16,NA,NA,CASSPRGGVSNQPQHF,TGTGCCAGCAGCCCACGAGGGGGTGTCAGCAATCAGCCCCAGCATTTT
TRBJ2-4,TRBV7-2,13,NA,TRBD1,CASSSQPGQIQYF,TGTGCCAGCAGCTCACAACCGGGACAGATTCAGTACTTC
TRBJ2-1,TRBV7-8,15,NA,NA,CASSLDWRGADEQFF,TGTGCCAGCAGCTTAGATTGGCGTGGGGCCGATGAGCAGTTCTTC
TRBJ2-7,TRBV13,14,NA,TRBD2,CASSLDRTSLEQYF,TGTGCCAGCAGCTTAGATAGGACTAGCCTCGAGCAGTACTTC
TRBJ1-2,TRBV24-1,17,NA,NA,CATSDSGEGLGARGYTF,TGTGCCACCAGTGATTCCGGGGAGGGATTGGGGGCGCGTGGCTACACCTTC
TRBJ1-3,TRBV27,13,NA,NA,CASSLVSGNTIYF,TGTGCCAGCAGTTTAGTATCTGGAAACACCATATATTTT
TRBJ2-7,TRBV4-3,15,NA,TRBD1,CASSPGQGVSYEQYF,TGCGCCAGCAGCCCGGGACAGGGGGTCTCCTACGAGCAGTACTTC
TRBJ2-2,TRBV6-5,14,once,NA,CASRLQPNTGELFF,TGTGCCAGCAGGCTACAGCCGAACACCGGGGAGCTGTTTTTT
TRBJ2-1,TRBV11-3,20,NA,TRBD2,CASSLKGTSGSANMYNEQFF,TGTGCCAGCAGCTTAAAGGGGACTAGCGGGAGCGCGAACATGTACAATGAGCAGTTCTTC
TRBJ2-5,TRBV5-4,16,NA,TRBD1,CASSLGGTDPQETQYF,TGTGCCAGCAGCTTGGGGGGGACAGACCCTCAAGAGACCCAGTACTTC
TRBJ2-7,TRBV7-2,16,NA,NA,CASSLKGLMSSYEQYF,TGTGCCAGCAGCTTAAAGGGACTGATGAGCTCCTACGAGCAGTACTTC
TRBJ1-1,TRBV4-1,17,NA,TRBD1,CASSQDIGKGTGIRAFF,TGCGCCAGCAGCCAAGACATAGGCAAGGGGACAGGGATCAGAGCTTTCTTT
TRBJ1-1,TRBV14,15,NA,TRBD1,CASSQEDQGVTEAFF,TGTGCCAGCAGCCAGGAGGACCAGGGGGTCACTGAAGCTTTCTTT
TRBJ1-1,TRBV7-9,15,NA,NA,CASSLGGAENTEAFF,TGTGCCAGCAGCTTAGGGGGAGCGGAGAACACTGAAGCTTTCTTT
TRBJ2-1,TRBV18,15,NA,TRBD1,CASSPTGGWDNEQFF,TGTGCCAGCTCCCCAACAGGGGGCTGGGACAATGAGCAGTTCTTC
TRBJ1-4,TRBV30,11,NA,NA,CAWSVLEKLFF,TGTGCCTGGAGTGTACTCGAAAAACTGTTTTTT
TRBJ2-3,TRBV2,15,NA,TRBD2,CASRELAGGGDTQYF,TGTGCCAGCAGGGAATTAGCGGGAGGAGGGGATACGCAGTATTTT
TRBJ2-4,TRBV6-4,14,NA,NA,CASNFRGAKNIQYF,TGTGCCAGCAACTTCAGGGGAGCCAAAAACATTCAGTACTTC
TRBJ2-3,TRBV5-1,14,NA,NA,CASSQRVFGDTQYF,TGCGCCAGCAGCCAGAGGGTCTTTGGGGATACGCAGTATTTT
TRBJ1-1,TRBV6-5,12,NA,NA,CASSHRGVEAFF,TGTGCCAGCAGTCACCGGGGGGTAGAAGCTTTCTTT
TRBJ1-5,TRBV19,11,NA,NA,CASGEDQPQHF,TGTGCCAGTGGGGAGGATCAGCCCCAGCATTTT
TRBJ2-1,TRBV18,15,NA,TRBD2,CASTRTSGSQYEQFF,TGTGCCAGCACGAGGACTAGCGGGAGCCAGTATGAGCAGTTCTTC
TRBJ1-5,TRBV27,15,NA,NA,CASSLNREGNQPQHF,TGTGCCAGCAGTTTAAATAGGGAGGGCAATCAGCCCCAGCATTTT
TRBJ1-2,TRBV19,16,NA,NA,CASSMPRYSLNYGYTF,TGTGCCAGTAGTATGCCCAGGTACAGCCTTAACTATGGCTACACCTTC
TRBJ1-2,TRBV25-1,13,NA,NA,CASSPTVTGGYTF,TGTGCCAGCAGCCCGACCGTCACGGGTGGCTACACCTTC